This is a list of T cell receptor beta chains from one sample in a study of cytomegalovirus exposure and HLA in healthy donors. The table came from immunoSEQ multiplex PCR; TCRdb's copy has only in-frame clones and leaves some out. The sample has 90,000 or so clones; about 80% are singletons. The specimen was PBMCs. The receptors were sampled from a man over 45 in good health and CMV-seropositive. The CDR3 runs from the conserved cysteine through the conserved F or W. The order of the fields is V gene, clone size, D gene, J gene, CDR3 DNA, CDR3 protein. D genes are given only for firm matches. The size of a clone is reported for some rows only, either as once, few or many, or as a class for expanded clones.

TRBV30	-	TRBD2	TRBJ2-1	TGTGCCTGGAGTGTACTGACTAGCGGGAGGGGAAATGAGCAGTTCTTC	CAWSVLTSGRGNEQFF
TRBV5-6	-	-	TRBJ1-1	TGTGCCAGCAGCTTGCTTCCGACAGCAAACACTGAAGCTTTCTTT	CASSLLPTANTEAFF
TRBV27	-	TRBD1	TRBJ2-6	TGTGCCAGCAGTTTGGCAGGGGGCCCTGGGGCCAACGGCCTGACTTTC	CASSLAGGPGANGLTF
TRBV27	-	TRBD2	TRBJ2-7	TGTGCCAGCAGTAAACTAGCGGGGCCCTACGAGCAGTACTTC	CASSKLAGPYEQYF
TRBV9	-	TRBD2	TRBJ2-5	TGTGCCAGCAGCGTAGTTACCGCGGGAGGGACCCAGTACTTC	CASSVVTAGGTQYF
TRBV4-1	-	TRBD1	TRBJ1-5	TGCGCCAGCAGCCAGCCGGGACAGGCAAATCAGCCCCAGCATTTT	CASSQPGQANQPQHF
TRBV19	-	-	TRBJ1-6	TGTGCCAGTAGAATAGGAGGAGGGGGGGCTCCCCTCCACTTT	CASRIGGGGAPLHF
TRBV18	-	TRBD1	TRBJ1-1	TGTGCCAGCTCACTTGGACAGGGGAACACTGAAGCTTTCTTT	CASSLGQGNTEAFF
TRBV27	few	TRBD2	TRBJ2-1	TGTGCCAGCAGGGAAACCGGGACTAGCGGGTCAAGCTCCTACAATGAGCAGTTCTTC	CASRETGTSGSSSYNEQFF
TRBV29-1	once	TRBD2	TRBJ2-7	TGCAGCGTCGGTAGCGGGAGGGCCGACGAGCAGTACTTC	CSVGSGRADEQYF
TRBV19	-	-	TRBJ2-3	TGTGCCAGTAGTCCGATAGCGGCGGTAGATACGCAGTATTTT	CASSPIAAVDTQYF
TRBV7-2	-	TRBD2	TRBJ2-1	TGTGCCAGCAGCCCGGGACTAGCGGTGGCGGGAGAGCAGTTCTTC	CASSPGLAVAGEQFF
TRBV10-3	-	TRBD2	TRBJ2-7	TGTGCCATCAGTCGAGACGGGGGGGGACACCCCGAGCAGTACTTC	CAISRDGGGHPEQYF
TRBV30	once	-	TRBJ1-2	TGTGCCTGGAGTGTATGGACAGCATATGGCTACACCTTC	CAWSVWTAYGYTF
TRBV7-2	few	-	TRBJ1-1	TGTGCCAGCAGTTCCGAGCTCGGGTCGAACACTGAAGCTTTCTTT	CASSSELGSNTEAFF
TRBV19	-	-	TRBJ2-2	TGTGCCAGTAGTATAAACAGGTTCGTGACCGGGGAGCTGTTTTTT	CASSINRFVTGELFF
TRBV2	-	-	TRBJ1-6	TGTGCCAGGGGGCAAACCGGTAATTCACCCCTCCACTTT	CARGQTGNSPLHF
TRBV19	-	-	TRBJ1-1	TGTGCCAGTAGTACACCGGTCGACACTGAAGCTTTCTTT	CASSTPVDTEAFF
TRBV27	few	TRBD2	TRBJ2-7	TGTGCCAGCAGTGGCGGGGGGTACTCCTACGAGCAGTACTTC	CASSGGGYSYEQYF
TRBV9	few	TRBD1	TRBJ1-4	TGTGCCAGCAGCGCTTGGGACAGCCACGATGAAAAACTGTTTTTT	CASSAWDSHDEKLFF
TRBV5-4	-	TRBD2	TRBJ2-3	TGTGCCAGCAGCGCTCGGTCTAGCGGTAGCACAGATACGCAGTATTTT	CASSARSSGSTDTQYF
TRBV6-1	-	-	TRBJ2-2	TGTGCCAGCAGTGAACGACCGGGAGGGGAGCTGTTTTTT	CASSERPGGELFF
TRBV25-1	-	TRBD1	TRBJ2-1	TGTGCCAGCGGGGGGACAGGGGCCTACAATGAGCAGTTCTTC	CASGGTGAYNEQFF
TRBV4-3	-	TRBD2	TRBJ2-1	TGCGCCAGCAGCCAAGAGGTAGCGGGCGGCGATGAGCAGTTCTTC	CASSQEVAGGDEQFF
TRBV11-2	-	TRBD2	TRBJ2-1	TGTGCCAGCAGCTGGACTAGCGGGACTTACAATGAGCAGTTCTTC	CASSWTSGTYNEQFF
TRBV2	-	TRBD1	TRBJ2-7	TGTGCCAGCACCCCCGAGGACAGGGCCTACGAGCAGTACTTC	CASTPEDRAYEQYF
TRBV4-3	once	TRBD2	TRBJ2-1	TGCGCCAGCAGCCAACTGCTAGCGGCGTCCTACAATGAGCAGTTCTTC	CASSQLLAASYNEQFF
TRBV5-1	-	-	TRBJ2-5	TGCGCCAGCAGCTTGGGAACTAGCCAAGAGACCCAGTACTTC	CASSLGTSQETQYF
TRBV16	-	-	TRBJ2-7	TGTGCCAGCAGCCCGCGGGACGAGCAGTACTTC	CASSPRDEQYF
TRBV6-4	-	-	TRBJ2-2	TGTGCCAGCAGAGTGCTAGCGAACACCGGGGAGCTGTTTTTT	CASRVLANTGELFF
TRBV7-2	few	TRBD1	TRBJ1-2	TGTGCCAGCAGTCCCGACAGGGGGCATGGCTACACCTTC	CASSPDRGHGYTF
TRBV5-6	-	TRBD2	TRBJ2-5	TGTGCCAGCAGCTCTCTAGCGGCGGAGACCCAGTACTTC	CASSSLAAETQYF
TRBV7-2	-	-	TRBJ1-5	TGTGCCAGCAGCTTAGCGGGACAAATCCCCAATCAGCCCCAGCATTTT	CASSLAGQIPNQPQHF
TRBV28	-	-	TRBJ2-7	TGTGCCAGCAGTTTACAGGCGCCCTCCTACGAGCAGTACTTC	CASSLQAPSYEQYF
TRBV4-2	-	-	TRBJ2-2	TGTGCCAGCAGCCAAGTCGACCAGGACACCGGGGAGCTGTTTTTT	CASSQVDQDTGELFF
TRBV10-2	-	TRBD1	TRBJ2-1	TGCGCCAGCAGTGGACAGGGGTACAATGAGCAGTTCTTC	CASSGQGYNEQFF
TRBV6-5	few	-	TRBJ1-3	TGTGCCAGCAGTTCCCCCCAGGGTTCAGGAAACACCATATATTTT	CASSSPQGSGNTIYF
TRBV7-9	-	-	TRBJ2-2	TGTTCCAGCAGCTTCACTAGCGGGGAGCTGTTTTTT	CSSSFTSGELFF
TRBV2	-	-	TRBJ2-3	TGTGCCAGTCATAGCACAGATACGCAGTATTTT	CASHSTDTQYF
TRBV5-1	few	-	TRBJ2-7	TGCGCCAGCAGCTTGCCCTCCGAGGGATTCGCCTACGAGCAGTACTTC	CASSLPSEGFAYEQYF
TRBV12-5	once	-	TRBJ2-3	TGTGCTAGTGGTTTGGGGGTGGCGGGGAGCCCCACAGATACGCAGTATTTT	CASGLGVAGSPTDTQYF
TRBV11-2	-	TRBD2	TRBJ2-3	TGTGCCAGCAGCTTACAGGGACTAGCGGTTTCTGGCACAGATACGCAGTATTTT	CASSLQGLAVSGTDTQYF
TRBV13	few	TRBD1	TRBJ1-1	TGTGCCAGCAGCTCCCCGGGACAGGGAATGAACACTGAAGCTTTCTTT	CASSSPGQGMNTEAFF
TRBV9	once	-	TRBJ1-3	TGTGCCAGCAGCCTTGGGACGGCCGGGGGAGGCACCATATATTTT	CASSLGTAGGGTIYF
TRBV5-4	-	-	TRBJ2-3	TGTGCCAGCAGCTTGGGTGGAGGGATAGATACGCAGTATTTT	CASSLGGGIDTQYF
TRBV7-2	-	-	TRBJ2-3	TGTGCCAGCAGCTTAAGGGGACACCCGGTAGCAGATACGCAGTATTTT	CASSLRGHPVADTQYF
TRBV7-9	-	TRBD1	TRBJ1-2	TGTTCCAGCAGCCGACCACTTGACCGACAGGGTCAAGGCCACACCTTC	CSSSRPLDRQGQGHTF